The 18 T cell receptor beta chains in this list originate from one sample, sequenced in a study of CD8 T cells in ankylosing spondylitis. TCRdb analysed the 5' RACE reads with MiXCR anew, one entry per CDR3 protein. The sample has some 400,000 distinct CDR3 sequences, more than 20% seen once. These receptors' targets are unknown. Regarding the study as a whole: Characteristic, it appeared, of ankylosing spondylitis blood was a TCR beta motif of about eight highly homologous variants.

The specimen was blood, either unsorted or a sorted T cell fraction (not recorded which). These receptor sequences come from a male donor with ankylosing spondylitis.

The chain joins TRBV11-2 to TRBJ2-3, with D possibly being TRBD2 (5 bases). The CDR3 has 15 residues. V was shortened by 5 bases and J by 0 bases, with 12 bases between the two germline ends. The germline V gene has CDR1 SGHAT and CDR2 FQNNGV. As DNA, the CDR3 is TGTGCCAGCAGCCACCGAGGGTCAAGCACAGATACGCAGTATTTT. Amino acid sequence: CASSHRGSSTDTQYF. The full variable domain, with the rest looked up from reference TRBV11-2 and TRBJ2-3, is EAGVAQSPRYKIIEKRQSVAFWCNPISGHATLYWYQQILGQGPKLLIQFQNNGVVDDSQLPKDRFSAERLKGVDSTLKIQPAKLEDSAVYLCASSHRGSSTDTQYFGPGTRLTVL.

The CDR3, as DNA: TGTGCCACCATGGGCATGAGAAAAACCGGGGAGCTGTTTTTT. Its translation is CATMGMRKTGELFF. The chain recombines TRBV24-1 with TRBJ2-2; the D is unclear. Germline V gives CDR1 KGHDR, CDR2 SFDVKD. This CDR3 contains 14 residues. Trimming left V 8 bases short and J 5 bases short, with 14 bases between.

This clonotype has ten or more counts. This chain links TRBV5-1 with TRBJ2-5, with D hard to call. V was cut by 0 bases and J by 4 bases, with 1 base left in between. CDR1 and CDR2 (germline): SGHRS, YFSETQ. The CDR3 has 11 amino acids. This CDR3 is CASSLAETQYF. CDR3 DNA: TGCGCCAGCAGCTTGGCAGAGACCCAGTACTTC.

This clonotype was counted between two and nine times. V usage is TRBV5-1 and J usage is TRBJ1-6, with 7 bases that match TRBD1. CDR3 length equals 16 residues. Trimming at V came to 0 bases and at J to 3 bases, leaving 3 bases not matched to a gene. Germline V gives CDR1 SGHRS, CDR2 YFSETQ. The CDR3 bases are TGCGCCAGCAGCTTGGTGGGACAGAGCTATAATTCACCCCTCCACTTT. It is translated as CASSLVGQSYNSPLHF. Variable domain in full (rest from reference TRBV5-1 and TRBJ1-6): KAGVTQTPRYLIKTRGQQVTLSCSPISGHRSVSWYQQTPGQGLQFLFEYFSETQRNKGNFPGRFSGRQFSNSRSEMNVSTLELGDSALYLCASSLVGQSYNSPLHFGNGTRLTVT.

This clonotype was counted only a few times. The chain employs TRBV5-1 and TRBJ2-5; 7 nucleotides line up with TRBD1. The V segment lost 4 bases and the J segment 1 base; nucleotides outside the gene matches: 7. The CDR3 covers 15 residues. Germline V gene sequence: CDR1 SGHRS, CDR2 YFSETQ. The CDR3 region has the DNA TGCGCCAGCAGCACCGCGACAGGGACCCAAGAGACCCAGTACTTC. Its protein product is CASSTATGTQETQYF.

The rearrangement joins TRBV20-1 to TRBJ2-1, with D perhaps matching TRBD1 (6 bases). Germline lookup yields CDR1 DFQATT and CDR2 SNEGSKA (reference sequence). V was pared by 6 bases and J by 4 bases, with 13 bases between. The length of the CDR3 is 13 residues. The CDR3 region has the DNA TGCAGTGCCATCCGGACAGCATACAATGAGCAGTTCTTC. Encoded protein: CSAIRTAYNEQFF.

The CDR3 protein is CASSLVLAGEYEQYF. CDR3 sequence (DNA): TGTGCCAGCAGCTTAGTCCTAGCGGGAGAATACGAGCAGTACTTC. The gene calls are TRBV7-2 and TRBJ2-7; 10 bases fit TRBD2. Trimming removed 1 base from V and 4 bases from J; junction bases left unmatched: 4. This CDR3 comprises 15 residues. Looked up from germline, CDR1 is SGHTA and CDR2 is FQGNSA.

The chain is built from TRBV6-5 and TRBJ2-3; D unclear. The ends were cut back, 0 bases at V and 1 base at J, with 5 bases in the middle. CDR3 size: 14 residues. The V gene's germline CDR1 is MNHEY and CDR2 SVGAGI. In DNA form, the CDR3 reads TGTGCCAGCAGTTACTCCCCCGGCACAGATACGCAGTATTTT. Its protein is CASSYSPGTDTQYF.

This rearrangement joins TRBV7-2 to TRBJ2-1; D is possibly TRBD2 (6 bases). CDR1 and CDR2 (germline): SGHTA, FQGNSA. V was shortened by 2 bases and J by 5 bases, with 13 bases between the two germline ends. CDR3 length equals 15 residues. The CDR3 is CASSLRGGNNNEQFF. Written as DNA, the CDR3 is TGTGCCAGCAGCTTACGCGGCGGGAATAACAATGAGCAGTTCTTC.

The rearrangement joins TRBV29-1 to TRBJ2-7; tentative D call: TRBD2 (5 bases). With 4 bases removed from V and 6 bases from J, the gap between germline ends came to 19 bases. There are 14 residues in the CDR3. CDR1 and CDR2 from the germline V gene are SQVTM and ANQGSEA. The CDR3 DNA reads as TGCAGCGTTGCCTTTCGGCTAGCTAACGGCGAGCAGTACTTC. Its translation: CSVAFRLANGEQYF.

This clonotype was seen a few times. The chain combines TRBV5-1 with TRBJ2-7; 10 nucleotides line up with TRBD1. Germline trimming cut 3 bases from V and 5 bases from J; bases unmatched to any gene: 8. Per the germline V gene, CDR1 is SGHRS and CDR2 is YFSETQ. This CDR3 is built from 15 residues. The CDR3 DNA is TGCGCCAGCAGCTGGTCCGGGACAGGGGAGGACGAGCAGTACTTC. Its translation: CASSWSGTGEDEQYF.

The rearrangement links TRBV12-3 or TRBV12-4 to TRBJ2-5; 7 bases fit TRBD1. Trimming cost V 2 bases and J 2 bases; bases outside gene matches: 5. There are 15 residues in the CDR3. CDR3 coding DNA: TGTGCCAGCAGTTTAAGTCTGGGACAGCAAGAGACCCAGTACTTC. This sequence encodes CASSLSLGQQETQYF.

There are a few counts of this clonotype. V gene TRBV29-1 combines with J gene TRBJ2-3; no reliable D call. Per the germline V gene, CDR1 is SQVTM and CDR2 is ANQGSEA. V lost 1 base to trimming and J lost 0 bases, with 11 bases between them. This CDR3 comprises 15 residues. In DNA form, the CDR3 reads TGCAGCGTTGAAGTCCCCATCGTTAGCACAGATACGCAGTATTTT. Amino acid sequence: CSVEVPIVSTDTQYF.

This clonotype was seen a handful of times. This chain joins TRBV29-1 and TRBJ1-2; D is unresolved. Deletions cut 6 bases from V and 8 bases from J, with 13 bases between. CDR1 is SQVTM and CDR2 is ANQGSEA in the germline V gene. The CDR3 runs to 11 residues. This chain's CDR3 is CSVERTGGYTF. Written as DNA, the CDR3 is TGCAGCGTGGAACGGACTGGGGGCTACACCTTC.

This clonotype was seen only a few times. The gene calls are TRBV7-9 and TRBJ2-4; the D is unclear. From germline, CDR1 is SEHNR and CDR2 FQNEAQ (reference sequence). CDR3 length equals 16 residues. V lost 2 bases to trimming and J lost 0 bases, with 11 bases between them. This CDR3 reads CASSLNNVLAKNIQYF. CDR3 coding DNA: TGTGCCAGCAGCTTAAACAACGTCTTAGCCAAAAACATTCAGTACTTC.

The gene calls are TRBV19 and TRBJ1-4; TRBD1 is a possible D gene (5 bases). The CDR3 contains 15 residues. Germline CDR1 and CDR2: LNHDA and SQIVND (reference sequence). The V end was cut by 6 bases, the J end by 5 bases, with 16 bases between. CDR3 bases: TGTGCCAGTAGGCCACGCGGCAGGGCGAATGAAAAACTGTTTTTT. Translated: CASRPRGRANEKLFF.

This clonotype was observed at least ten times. In nucleotides, the CDR3 is TGTGCCAGCAGCCAAGGCTTCACGGCTAGCGGGAGGTCATACAATGAGCAGTTCTTC. It yields the protein CASSQGFTASGRSYNEQFF. The V gene is TRBV3-2, the J gene TRBJ2-1; TRBD2 was called by the table and not checked on the DNA. TRBV3-2 represents a pseudogene. The CDR3 is made up of 19 amino acids.

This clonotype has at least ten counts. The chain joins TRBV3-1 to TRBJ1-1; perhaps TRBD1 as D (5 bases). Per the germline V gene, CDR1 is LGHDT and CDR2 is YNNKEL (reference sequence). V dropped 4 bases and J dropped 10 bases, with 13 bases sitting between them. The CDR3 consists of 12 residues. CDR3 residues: CASSPGGAGAFF. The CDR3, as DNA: TGTGCCAGCAGCCCAGGAGGGGCCGGAGCTTTCTTT.